Here is one TCR beta chain with its context. What it recognizes is unknown. The table came from immunoSEQ multiplex PCR; TCRdb's copy has only in-frame clones and leaves some out. Of about 51,000 clones listed, around 78% are singletons. This sample was included in a study of a mutant IDH1 vaccine in newly diagnosed glioma. Looking at the study overall: Patients got their first vaccination 4-6 weeks after radiotherapy alone, or with temozolomide cycles.

This CDR3 spans 14 amino acids. CDR1 is MNHEY, CDR2 SVGAGI, per germline. The V and J ends lost 5 bases and 9 bases, in that order; junction bases with no gene match: 5. The time point was: week 5, during vaccination. Doses comprised 300 ug of mutant IDH1 20-mer peptide each, plus topical imiquimod. Donors harbored newly found WHO grade 3 or 4 IDH1-mutant, ATRX-lost astrocytomas. The material sequenced was PBMCs, taken from a glioma patient whose treatment included an IDH1 peptide vaccine. This chain connects TRBV6-5 to TRBJ1-6; 9 positions match TRBD1. This sequence originates from a woman in her forties with glioma. CDR3 coding DNA: TGTGCCAGCAGTATAACAGGGGGCACTTCACCCCTCCACTTT. This sequence encodes CASSITGGTSPLHF.